Listed below are T cell receptor beta chains from one sample, sequenced in a study of cytomegalovirus exposure and HLA in healthy donors. TCRdb's copy holds only in-frame clones and misses some; the assay was immunoSEQ multiplex PCR. The repertoire includes 160,000 or so clones, over 80% of them detected once, and less than 5% sits in the top ten. Sample: PBMCs. The receptor set was obtained from a man aged 45-65 years in good health and CMV-seropositive. Each CDR3 is given with its conserved first and last residue. A D gene is named only where the DNA matches it firmly. For some rows the clone size is stated as once, few or many, or as a class when expanded; others skip it.

J gene: TRBJ2-1
V gene: TRBV7-6
clone size: .
CDR3 length: 16
D gene: TRBD2
CDR3 DNA: TGTGCCAGCAGCCTCCCGGGCGGGAGAGGGTACAATGAGCAGTTCTTC
CDR3 protein: CASSLPGGRGYNEQFF

J gene: TRBJ2-2
V gene: TRBV5-8
clone size: few
CDR3 length: 13
D gene: .
CDR3 DNA: TGTGCCACTAGGGAGTCGAACACCGGGGAGCTGTTTTTT
CDR3 protein: CATRESNTGELFF

J gene: TRBJ2-7
V gene: TRBV29-1
clone size: .
CDR3 length: 13
D gene: .
CDR3 DNA: TGCAGCGTCGGCCCTAGCGAAACCTACGAGCAGTACTTC
CDR3 protein: CSVGPSETYEQYF

J gene: TRBJ2-5
V gene: TRBV19
clone size: once
CDR3 length: 14
D gene: .
CDR3 DNA: TGTGCCAGTAGTAGACAGGCGGTGGGAGAGACCCAGTACTTC
CDR3 protein: CASSRQAVGETQYF

J gene: TRBJ1-5
V gene: TRBV6-1
clone size: once
CDR3 length: 15
D gene: .
CDR3 DNA: TGTGCCAGCAGTGAAGCCCGCTATAGCAATCAGCCCCAGCATTTT
CDR3 protein: CASSEARYSNQPQHF

J gene: TRBJ2-3
V gene: TRBV29-1
clone size: .
CDR3 length: 15
D gene: TRBD2
CDR3 DNA: TGCAGCGTTGAGGGACTAGCGGGAGTCACAGATACGCAGTATTTT
CDR3 protein: CSVEGLAGVTDTQYF

J gene: TRBJ1-5
V gene: TRBV28
clone size: .
CDR3 length: 16
D gene: TRBD1
CDR3 DNA: TGTGCCAGCAGTTTATACAGGGGAATGAGCAATCAGCCCCAGCATTTT
CDR3 protein: CASSLYRGMSNQPQHF

J gene: TRBJ1-5
V gene: TRBV30
clone size: .
CDR3 length: 15
D gene: .
CDR3 DNA: TGTGCCTGGAGTCGCTCAGGTCGGAGCAATCAGCCCCAGCATTTT
CDR3 protein: CAWSRSGRSNQPQHF

J gene: TRBJ2-3
V gene: TRBV7-9
clone size: .
CDR3 length: 14
D gene: .
CDR3 DNA: TGTGCCAGCAGTATGAGTGGGGAGATGGATACGCAGTATTTT
CDR3 protein: CASSMSGEMDTQYF

J gene: TRBJ2-7
V gene: TRBV9
clone size: .
CDR3 length: 14
D gene: .
CDR3 DNA: TGTGCCAGCAGCGTATCCACCCCGGGTTACGAGCAGTACTTC
CDR3 protein: CASSVSTPGYEQYF

J gene: TRBJ2-1
V gene: TRBV4-1
clone size: .
CDR3 length: 17
D gene: TRBD2
CDR3 DNA: TGCGCCAGCAGCCCAACTATAGCGGGAGGGCCCTACAATGAGCAGTTCTTC
CDR3 protein: CASSPTIAGGPYNEQFF

J gene: TRBJ2-5
V gene: TRBV6-1
clone size: once
CDR3 length: 12
D gene: .
CDR3 DNA: TGTGCCAGCAGTGAAATTCTGGCCCGCACGTACTTC
CDR3 protein: CASSEILARTYF

J gene: TRBJ2-3
V gene: TRBV11-2
clone size: .
CDR3 length: 14
D gene: .
CDR3 DNA: TGTGCCACAGCTCGCCGGGGGAGGTTGGATACGCAGTATTTT
CDR3 protein: CATARRGRLDTQYF

J gene: TRBJ1-5
V gene: TRBV5-1
clone size: .
CDR3 length: 15
D gene: .
CDR3 DNA: TGCGCCAGCAGCTTGATTGGTGACATTAATCAGCCCCAGCATTTT
CDR3 protein: CASSLIGDINQPQHF

J gene: TRBJ2-2
V gene: TRBV11-3
clone size: .
CDR3 length: 15
D gene: TRBD2
CDR3 DNA: TGTGCCAGCAGCTCTAGGACTAGCGGCACCGGGGAGCTGTTTTTT
CDR3 protein: CASSSRTSGTGELFF

J gene: TRBJ2-7
V gene: TRBV7-6
clone size: .
CDR3 length: 16
D gene: TRBD1
CDR3 DNA: TGTGCCAGCAGCTTAGGGGCCGCGGGACAGGGCTACGAGCAGTACTTC
CDR3 protein: CASSLGAAGQGYEQYF

J gene: TRBJ2-7
V gene: TRBV10-3
clone size: .
CDR3 length: 12
D gene: .
CDR3 DNA: TGTGCCACCGCAACAGGGACCTACGAGCAGTACTTC
CDR3 protein: CATATGTYEQYF

J gene: TRBJ2-7
V gene: TRBV6-1
clone size: .
CDR3 length: 12
D gene: .
CDR3 DNA: TGTGCCAGTCGGACAGTGTCCTACGAGCAGTACTTC
CDR3 protein: CASRTVSYEQYF

J gene: TRBJ1-2
V gene: TRBV2
clone size: .
CDR3 length: 13
D gene: .
CDR3 DNA: TGTGCCAGCAGCTCCGGACAGCGCTATGGCTACACCTTC
CDR3 protein: CASSSGQRYGYTF

J gene: TRBJ1-6
V gene: TRBV5-1
clone size: .
CDR3 length: 17
D gene: TRBD1
CDR3 DNA: TGCGCCAGCAGCTTGGGGGCCGGGACAGGGTATAATTCACCCCTCCACTTT
CDR3 protein: CASSLGAGTGYNSPLHF

J gene: TRBJ1-6
V gene: TRBV5-5
clone size: .
CDR3 length: 17
D gene: .
CDR3 DNA: TGTGCCAGCAGCTTGGCCTATCGGGTCTCCTATAATTCACCCCTCCACTTT
CDR3 protein: CASSLAYRVSYNSPLHF

J gene: TRBJ2-1
V gene: TRBV7-3
clone size: .
CDR3 length: 13
D gene: TRBD2
CDR3 DNA: TGTGCCAGCAGCCCGCGACTAGCCAATGAGCAGTTCTTC
CDR3 protein: CASSPRLANEQFF

J gene: TRBJ2-7
V gene: TRBV25-1
clone size: few
CDR3 length: 13
D gene: .
CDR3 DNA: TGTGCCAGCAGAAAAGTAACAGGGTCCGAGCAGTACTTC
CDR3 protein: CASRKVTGSEQYF

J gene: TRBJ1-4
V gene: TRBV18
clone size: .
CDR3 length: 14
D gene: TRBD1
CDR3 DNA: TGTGCCAGCTCACTGGGACAGGGGAATGAAAAACTGTTTTTT
CDR3 protein: CASSLGQGNEKLFF

J gene: TRBJ2-1
V gene: TRBV7-8
clone size: .
CDR3 length: 18
D gene: .
CDR3 DNA: TGTGCCAGCAGCTCTCTGCAGTGGGCCGGGAGCTCCTACAATGAGCAGTTCTTC
CDR3 protein: CASSSLQWAGSSYNEQFF

J gene: TRBJ1-1
V gene: TRBV28
clone size: .
CDR3 length: 12
D gene: .
CDR3 DNA: TGTGCCAGCAGTGAGGGGAACACTGAAGCTTTCTTT
CDR3 protein: CASSEGNTEAFF

J gene: TRBJ2-5
V gene: TRBV6-1
clone size: .
CDR3 length: 14
D gene: TRBD2
CDR3 DNA: TGTGCCAGCAAAATGCCGGGAGGAGCGGAGACCCAGTACTTC
CDR3 protein: CASKMPGGAETQYF

J gene: TRBJ2-5
V gene: TRBV29-1
clone size: .
CDR3 length: 16
D gene: TRBD2
CDR3 DNA: TGCAGCGTTAGGAGGGGGACTAGCGCCCCGGGGGAGACCCAGTACTTC
CDR3 protein: CSVRRGTSAPGETQYF

J gene: TRBJ1-4
V gene: TRBV30
clone size: once
CDR3 length: 15
D gene: TRBD1
CDR3 DNA: TGTGCCTGGACTGACCAGGACAGGGTCAGGGAAAAACTGTTTTTT
CDR3 protein: CAWTDQDRVREKLFF

J gene: TRBJ2-1
V gene: TRBV7-7
clone size: .
CDR3 length: 15
D gene: .
CDR3 DNA: TGTGCTAGCAGCCCCGGGACTTCTACCTACAATGAGCAGTTCTTC
CDR3 protein: CASSPGTSTYNEQFF

J gene: TRBJ1-3
V gene: TRBV6-5
clone size: .
CDR3 length: 13
D gene: .
CDR3 DNA: TGTGCCAGCACCGGACAGTCTGGAAACACCATATATTTT
CDR3 protein: CASTGQSGNTIYF

J gene: TRBJ2-6
V gene: TRBV18
clone size: few
CDR3 length: 15
D gene: .
CDR3 DNA: TGTGCCAGCTCACAGGACAGCCCTGGGGCCAACGTCCTGACTTTC
CDR3 protein: CASSQDSPGANVLTF

J gene: TRBJ1-5
V gene: TRBV30
clone size: once
CDR3 length: 14
D gene: .
CDR3 DNA: TGTGCCGGGGGGACCCGGGGGGCCTATCAGCCCCAGCATTTT
CDR3 protein: CAGGTRGAYQPQHF

J gene: TRBJ1-6
V gene: TRBV6-5
clone size: once
CDR3 length: 15
D gene: .
CDR3 DNA: TGTGCCAGCAGAACAGTCAGGGGTTATAATTCACCCCTCCACTTT
CDR3 protein: CASRTVRGYNSPLHF

J gene: TRBJ1-1
V gene: TRBV9
clone size: .
CDR3 length: 14
D gene: .
CDR3 DNA: TGTGCCAGCAGCGTAGAGGGGATGGGCACTGAAGCTTTCTTT
CDR3 protein: CASSVEGMGTEAFF

J gene: TRBJ1-6
V gene: TRBV4-1
clone size: .
CDR3 length: 15
D gene: TRBD1
CDR3 DNA: TGCGCCAGCAGCCAAGGGCAGGGGGGTCGTTCACCCCTCCACTTT
CDR3 protein: CASSQGQGGRSPLHF

J gene: TRBJ2-2
V gene: TRBV7-2
clone size: .
CDR3 length: 13
D gene: .
CDR3 DNA: TGTGCCAGCGGGGGGGCCTTATCCGGGGAGCTGTTTTTT
CDR3 protein: CASGGALSGELFF

J gene: TRBJ2-3
V gene: TRBV5-6
clone size: .
CDR3 length: 16
D gene: .
CDR3 DNA: TGTGCCAGCAGCTTGTGGTCTAGGCCTGGGTACGATACGCAGTATTTT
CDR3 protein: CASSLWSRPGYDTQYF

J gene: TRBJ2-2
V gene: TRBV2
clone size: .
CDR3 length: 13
D gene: .
CDR3 DNA: TGTGCCAGCAGGGGGGCAGAAACCGGGGAGCTGTTTTTT
CDR3 protein: CASRGAETGELFF

J gene: TRBJ2-3
V gene: TRBV10-3
clone size: .
CDR3 length: 15
D gene: .
CDR3 DNA: TGTGCCATCAGCCCGAATCCGAGGGGCACAGATACGCAGTATTTT
CDR3 protein: CAISPNPRGTDTQYF

J gene: TRBJ2-7
V gene: TRBV11-2
clone size: .
CDR3 length: 15
D gene: .
CDR3 DNA: TGTGCCAGCAGCTTAGTGCCAGGGCTGACTTACGAGCAGTACTTC
CDR3 protein: CASSLVPGLTYEQYF

J gene: TRBJ2-1
V gene: TRBV27
clone size: .
CDR3 length: 17
D gene: TRBD2
CDR3 DNA: TGTGCCAGCAGTGCCCTCGGGGGAGCGGGAGGGCCCAATGAGCAGTTCTTC
CDR3 protein: CASSALGGAGGPNEQFF

J gene: TRBJ1-6
V gene: TRBV27
clone size: .
CDR3 length: 13
D gene: TRBD1
CDR3 DNA: TGTGCCAGCAGTTCGACAGGGACCTCACCCCTCCACTTT
CDR3 protein: CASSSTGTSPLHF

J gene: TRBJ2-1
V gene: TRBV6-5
clone size: .
CDR3 length: 16
D gene: .
CDR3 DNA: TGTGCCAGCAGTTATAAACATCCTGACTCCTACAATGAGCAGTTCTTC
CDR3 protein: CASSYKHPDSYNEQFF

J gene: TRBJ2-1
V gene: TRBV5-1
clone size: .
CDR3 length: 18
D gene: TRBD1
CDR3 DNA: TGCGCCAGCAGTTCTTACTACCAGACAGGGGGTTTGAACAATGAGCAGTTCTTC
CDR3 protein: CASSSYYQTGGLNNEQFF

J gene: TRBJ2-1
V gene: TRBV6-6
clone size: .
CDR3 length: 14
D gene: .
CDR3 DNA: TGTGCCAGCATTGGGGTGGGAGCGAACAATGAGCAGTTCTTC
CDR3 protein: CASIGVGANNEQFF

J gene: TRBJ1-5
V gene: TRBV5-1
clone size: .
CDR3 length: 14
D gene: .
CDR3 DNA: TGCGCCAGCAGGCCGGAGAATAGCAATCAGCCCCAGCATTTT
CDR3 protein: CASRPENSNQPQHF

J gene: TRBJ2-7
V gene: TRBV7-9
clone size: .
CDR3 length: 12
D gene: .
CDR3 DNA: TGTGCCAGCAGCTTAGCTTTCTACGAGCAGTACTTC
CDR3 protein: CASSLAFYEQYF

J gene: TRBJ2-3
V gene: TRBV28
clone size: few
CDR3 length: 14
D gene: TRBD1
CDR3 DNA: TGTGCCAGCAGTTCGGGACAGTACACAGATACGCAGTATTTT
CDR3 protein: CASSSGQYTDTQYF

J gene: TRBJ2-3
V gene: TRBV11-3
clone size: .
CDR3 length: 14
D gene: .
CDR3 DNA: TGTGCCAGCAGCGACCCCGGGAGTCCAGATACGCAGTATTTT
CDR3 protein: CASSDPGSPDTQYF